The entry that follows covers one T cell receptor beta chain sequence. A read error may account for a junction end that differs from germline. These data are taken from a study of OX40 agonist ivuxolimab in advanced cancers. TCRdb's table, derived via immunoSEQ multiplex PCR, lists solely in-frame clones and lacks some. The sample has roughly 74,000 clones, about nine tenths seen once; the top ten hold 0.45% to 0.7%. This TCR was recovered from an adult with an advanced solid tumor such as melanoma, head and neck, liver or kidney cancer. Sequencing used CD4+ or CD8+ T cells sorted from blood, obtained in a trial of the OX40 agonist ivuxolimab.

DNA for the CDR3: TGTGCTAGCAGCTTAGCGGGCAGGGACAATGAGCAGTTCTTC. This translates into CASSLAGRDNEQFF. This chain joins TRBV7-7 and TRBJ2-1; TRBD2 matches at 7 bases. There are 14 residues in the CDR3. CDR1 and CDR2 (germline): SSHAT, FNYEAQ (reference sequence).